The sequence of this T cell receptor (beta chain) was determined in a study of blood T cells in healthy people across ages. The study, taken as a whole, reports: There was no known CMV status for donors, so expanded clonotype changes were possibly confounded.

This clonotype was seen at least ten times. The antigen is undetermined. Combining a sample-barcoded 5' primer with a J-beta primer mix, a second PCR ran for roughly 6 to 11 cycles. The template-switch adaptor was a 5' adaptor with 12 random nucleotides. It tagged each cDNA molecule. TCRdb reanalysed the 5' RACE reads using MiXCR and keeps one entry per CDR3 protein. The top ten hold roughly a tenth of the sample, which has 800,000 to 950,000 distinct CDR3 sequences, 25% to 35% seen once. Between the trimmed V and J ends, which lost 1 base and 4 bases, there was a span of 11 bases. The CDR3 contains 15 residues. Germline values: CDR1 SGHVS, CDR2 FQNEAQ. This same sample was also taken into another study, of T cells of mothers and their children. That study reports: An overlap that was slightly higher, though non-significant, was seen in related mother-child pairs versus unrelated pairs.

The chain combines TRBV7-8 with TRBJ2-1, with a tentative D call TRBD1 (5 bases). The clonotype originates from a woman between 40 and 55 years old in good health. Sequenced sample: blood. The CDR3 here is CASSLETGEYNEQFF. CDR3 nucleotides: TGTGCCAGCAGCTTAGAAACAGGAGAATACAATGAGCAGTTCTTC.